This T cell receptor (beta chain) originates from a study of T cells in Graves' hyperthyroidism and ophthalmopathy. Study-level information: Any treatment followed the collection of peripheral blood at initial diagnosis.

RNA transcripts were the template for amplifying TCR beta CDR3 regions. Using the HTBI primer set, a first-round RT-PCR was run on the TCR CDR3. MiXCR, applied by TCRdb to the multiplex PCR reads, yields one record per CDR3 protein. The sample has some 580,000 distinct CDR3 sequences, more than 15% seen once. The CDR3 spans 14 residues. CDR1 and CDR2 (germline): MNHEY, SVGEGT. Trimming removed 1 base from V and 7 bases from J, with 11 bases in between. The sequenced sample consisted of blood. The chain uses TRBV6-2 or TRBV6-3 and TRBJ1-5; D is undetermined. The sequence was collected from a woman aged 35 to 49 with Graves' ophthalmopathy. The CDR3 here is CASSYLGLGQPQHF. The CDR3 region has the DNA TGTGCCAGCAGTTACTTGGGCCTTGGCCAGCCCCAGCATTTT.